Shown below are 27 T cell receptor beta chains from a single sample sequenced in a study of chemoradiotherapy in HPV16-positive cancers. Sequencing was performed with immunoSEQ multiplex PCR; in TCRdb, only in-frame clones are kept and a portion is missing. The sample has 12,000 to 15,000 clones, approximately 70% seen once; the top ten hold roughly 19%. The sample was collected from a patient who underwent chemoradiotherapy. The receptors derive from a human donor with HPV-associated anogenital cancer.

The chain has TRBV4-1 and TRBJ1-6, with a weak D call TRBD1 (5 bases). CDR1 is MGHRA and CDR2 is YSYEKL in the germline V gene. Trimming pared 3 bases from V and 7 bases from J, leaving 16 bases between. The CDR3 is 16 amino acids. DNA for the CDR3: TGCGCCAGCAGCCACCCGGGAGGGGACGGGAATTCACCCCTCCACTTT. Protein: CASSHPGGDGNSPLHF.

As regards this clone: Other DNA sequences in this sample translate to the same CDR3. The chain employs TRBV15 and TRBJ1-2, with 7 bases lining up with TRBD1. CDR3 size: 14 residues. The V gene end was trimmed by 3 bases and the J gene end by 2 bases; junction bases not matched to a gene: 3. Germline V gene data show CDR1 as LNHNV and CDR2 as YYDKDF (reference sequence). The DNA for the CDR3 is TGTGCCACCAGCAGGGACAGGCTAAACTATGGCTACACCTTC. Translation: CATSRDRLNYGYTF. The full variable domain, its missing parts supplied by reference TRBV15 and TRBJ1-2, is DAMVIQNPRYQVTQFGKPVTLSCSQTLNHNVMYWYQQKSSQAPKLLFHYYDKDFNNEADTPDNFQSRRPNTSFCFLDIRSPGLGDTAMYLCATSRDRLNYGYTFGSGTRLTVV.

CDR3 nucleotide sequence: TGTGCCAGCAGTCAAGACAGGGGGCACGACGAGCAGTACTTC. This translates into CASSQDRGHDEQYF. J is TRBJ2-7 and V is TRBV6-1, with 10 bases lining up with TRBD1. Germline values: CDR1 MNHNS, CDR2 SASEGT. The CDR3 is 14 residues long. After removal of 5 bases from V and 5 bases from J, the junction contained 6 bases not matched to a gene.

The chain links TRBV9 to TRBJ2-2; no definite D call. Germline CDR1 reads SGDLS; CDR2 reads YYNGEE. This CDR3 is 15 amino acids long. Trimming removed 2 bases at V and 7 bases at J, with 15 bases between. The chain's CDR3 is CASSVMGGPDGELFF. CDR3 in DNA: TGTGCCAGCAGCGTGATGGGTGGGCCGGACGGGGAGCTGTTTTTT. Full variable domain (remainder filled in from reference TRBV9 and TRBJ2-2): DSGVTQTPKHLITATGQRVTLRCSPRSGDLSVYWYQQSLDQGLQFLIQYYNGEERAKGNILERFSAQQFPDLHSELNLSSLELGDSALYFCASSVMGGPDGELFFGEGSRLTVL.

The CDR3: CASSQYLGGYEQYF. The CDR3 bases are TGCGCCAGCAGCCAATATCTGGGTGGGTACGAGCAGTACTTC. The gene calls are TRBV4-3 and TRBJ2-7; D unresolved. Trimming left V 2 bases short and J 4 bases short, with 12 bases between. Germline loops: CDR1 LGHNA, CDR2 YSLEER. This CDR3 region has 14 residues.

The V and J genes are TRBV7-2 and TRBJ2-5, with TRBD2 as a possible D gene (7 bases). CDR3 size: 15 residues. The germline V gene has CDR1 SGHTA and CDR2 FQGNSA. Deletions cut 7 bases from V and 5 bases from J, with 20 bases between. The CDR3 reads CASTTGGLVLETQYF. The CDR3 coding sequence is TGTGCCAGCACCACCGGGGGGCTTGTTTTGGAGACCCAGTACTTC. Full variable domain (rest looked up from reference TRBV7-2 and TRBJ2-5): GAGVSQSPSNKVTEKGKDVELRCDPISGHTALYWYRQSLGQGLEFLIYFQGNSAPDKSGLPSDRFSAERTGGSVSTLTIQRTQQEDSAVYLCASTTGGLVLETQYFGPGTRLLVL.

This clone was counted only a few times. The rearrangement links TRBV6-5 to TRBJ1-2, with D possibly matching TRBD1 (6 bases). In germline, CDR1 is MNHEY, CDR2 SVGAGI. This CDR3 comprises 14 residues. V was pared by 1 base and J by 7 bases, with 13 bases between. The CDR3 region is CASSYFRGRGGYTF. As DNA, the CDR3 is TGTGCCAGCAGTTACTTCCGGGGGCGCGGTGGCTACACCTTC.

The gene calls are TRBV9 and TRBJ2-2; 12 positions agree with TRBD2. The CDR3 is 17 residues long. The germline CDR1 and CDR2 sequences are SGDLS and YYNGEE. V lost 0 bases to trimming and J lost 4 bases; unmatched junction nucleotides: 4. This CDR3 is CASSVGLAGAITGELFF. For the CDR3, the DNA is TGTGCCAGCAGCGTAGGACTAGCGGGGGCGATCACCGGGGAGCTGTTTTTT.

Only a few counts were recorded for this clone. This sequence joins TRBV11-2 and TRBJ2-2; D is uncertain. The V end lost 1 base, the J end lost 4 bases, and 16 bases lay between the germline ends. From germline, CDR1 is SGHAT and CDR2 FQNNGV. The CDR3 sequence is 17 residues long. The DNA for the CDR3 is TGTGCCAGCAGCTTAGCCCGGACGGTCTGGAGCACCGGGGAGCTGTTTTTT. The encoded protein is CASSLARTVWSTGELFF. Full variable domain (remainder filled in from reference TRBV11-2 and TRBJ2-2): EAGVAQSPRYKIIEKRQSVAFWCNPISGHATLYWYQQILGQGPKLLIQFQNNGVVDDSQLPKDRFSAERLKGVDSTLKIQPAKLEDSAVYLCASSLARTVWSTGELFFGEGSRLTVL.

The CDR3 sequence is CASSPYRPPDTQYF. CDR3 bases: TGTGCCAGCTCACCATACCGGCCTCCAGATACGCAGTATTTT. The chain recombines TRBV18 with TRBJ2-3; D uncertain. The length of the CDR3 is 14 residues. With 2 bases removed from V and 4 bases from J, the gap between germline ends came to 10 bases. Germline V gives CDR1 KGHSH, CDR2 LQKENI.

The J gene is TRBJ1-5, the V gene TRBV28, with D possibly being TRBD1 (6 bases). The germline V gene has CDR1 MDHEN and CDR2 SYDVKM. The CDR3 runs 15 residues. V was trimmed by 2 bases and J by 2 bases, leaving 10 bases between them. For the CDR3, the DNA is TGTGCCAGCAGTTTACCAGGGGAGGGCAATCAGCCCCAGCATTTT. This translates into CASSLPGEGNQPQHF.

The chain carries TRBV7-3 and TRBJ2-5; D is uncertain. Germline values: CDR1 SGHTA, CDR2 FQGTGA. This CDR3 is built from 12 residues. V lost 1 base to trimming and J lost 4 bases, with 4 bases between them. CDR3 loop: CASSLNGETQYF. The CDR3 region has the DNA TGTGCCAGCAGCTTAAACGGAGAGACCCAGTACTTC.

This chain connects TRBV28 to TRBJ1-5; 8 bases line up with TRBD1. The CDR3 runs 15 residues. J was trimmed by 4 bases and V by 6 bases; bases with no gene match: 8. Germline-derived CDR1 and CDR2 are MDHEN and SYDVKM. CDR3 nucleotides: TGTGCCAGCAGGAATACAGGGGGGCGGAATCAGCCCCAGCATTTT. The encoded protein is CASRNTGGRNQPQHF.

The V call is TRBV28, the J call TRBJ2-1; TRBD2 matches 8 bases. The V gene end was trimmed by 10 bases and the J gene end by 0 bases; junction bases not matched to a gene: 8. Germline assignment: CDR1 MDHEN and CDR2 SYDVKM. The CDR3 loop spans 15 amino acids. The CDR3 loop reads CATQTGTSSYNEQFF. The CDR3 bases are TGTGCCACTCAGACCGGGACTAGCTCCTACAATGAGCAGTTCTTC.

This clone was seen a few times. V and J are TRBV7-2 and TRBJ2-2; TRBD1 is a possible D gene (5 bases). Deletions cut 6 bases from V and 3 bases from J, with 17 bases between. Germline V gives CDR1 SGHTA, CDR2 FQGNSA. CDR3 size: 16 residues. In DNA form, the CDR3 reads TGTGCCAGCAGAATGGGGCAGGATAGCTACACCGGGGAGCTGTTTTTT. Protein sequence: CASRMGQDSYTGELFF.

This clone has more than one count but fewer than ten. The CDR3 here is CASTFSRVRNTIYF. CDR3 sequence (DNA): TGTGCCAGTACCTTCTCCAGGGTAAGAAACACCATATATTTT. V and J are TRBV19 and TRBJ1-3; a weak D match, TRBD1 (5 bases). The CDR3 extends over 14 amino acids. Germline V gene lookup returns CDR1 LNHDA and CDR2 SQIVND (reference sequence). V lost 7 bases and J 5 bases, leaving 15 bases between the germline ends. Combining the CDR3 with reference TRBV19 and TRBJ1-3 gives the whole variable domain DGGITQSPKYLFRKEGQNVTLSCEQNLNHDAMYWYRQDPGQGLRLIYYSQIVNDFQKGDIAEGYSVSREKKESFPLTVTSAQKNPTAFYLCASTFSRVRNTIYFGEGSWLTVV.

The table lists this clone with a count of one. The chain joins TRBV5-4 to TRBJ2-1; a possible D gene is TRBD2 (6 bases). Looked up from germline, CDR1 is SGHNT and CDR2 is YYREEE (reference sequence). This CDR3 has 15 amino acids. Trimming stripped 4 bases from V and 7 bases from J, with 18 bases between. CDR3 nucleotides: TGTGCCAGCAGCCACGTTGGGTGGGGGGATAATGAGCAGTTCTTC. It specifies CASSHVGWGDNEQFF.

This clone came up a few times. This chain uses TRBV2 with TRBJ2-3, with TRBD2 matching 13 bases. The CDR3 totals 18 residues. Germline V gene lookup returns CDR1 SNHLY and CDR2 FYNNEI. The J segment lost 6 bases and the V segment lost 5 bases, leaving 14 bases of the junction unmatched. CDR3 loop: CASSFSSGTSGVGDTQYF. CDR3 in DNA: TGTGCCAGCAGTTTCTCTTCCGGGACTAGCGGGGTAGGGGATACGCAGTATTTT.

V is TRBV5-5 and J is TRBJ1-1; D may be TRBD1 (5 bases). Trimming cost V 2 bases and J 1 base, with 9 bases left between them. This CDR3 has 14 amino acids. The germline gives CDR1 SGHKS, CDR2 YYEKEE (reference sequence). The CDR3 spells CASSFEGKNTEAFF. CDR3 nucleotide sequence: TGTGCCAGCAGCTTTGAGGGGAAGAACACTGAAGCTTTCTTT. Looking up the rest from reference TRBV5-5 and TRBJ1-1 gives the full variable domain: DAGVTQSPTHLIKTRGQQVTLRCSPISGHKSVSWYQQVLGQGPQFIFQYYEKEERGRGNFPDRFSARQFPNYSSELNVNALLLGDSALYLCASSFEGKNTEAFFGQGTRLTVV.

This rearrangement joins TRBV5-1 to TRBJ1-4; 7 bases match TRBD1. J lost 8 bases, V lost 0 bases, and 4 bases had no gene match. The CDR3 runs to 14 residues. The germline V gene has CDR1 SGHRS and CDR2 YFSETQ. The CDR3 DNA follows: TGCGCCAGCAGCTTGGGACAGGGAAGGGAAAAACTGTTTTTT. Translation gives CASSLGQGREKLFF. Variable domain in full (rest from reference TRBV5-1 and TRBJ1-4): KAGVTQTPRYLIKTRGQQVTLSCSPISGHRSVSWYQQTPGQGLQFLFEYFSETQRNKGNFPGRFSGRQFSNSRSEMNVSTLELGDSALYLCASSLGQGREKLFFGSGTQLSVL.

This chain connects TRBV14 to TRBJ2-7, with 10 bases fitting TRBD1. The CDR3 spans 15 residues. Losses at the gene ends were 6 bases for V and 4 bases for J; bases not matched to a gene: 9. Germline V gene sequence: CDR1 SGHDN, CDR2 FVKESK. Here the CDR3 reads CASRILRQGAYEQYF. In nucleotides, the CDR3 is TGTGCCAGCAGAATCCTCCGACAGGGGGCGTACGAGCAGTACTTC.

This clone was picked up one time. V usage is TRBV7-2 and J usage is TRBJ2-3, with D tentatively TRBD1 or TRBD2 (5 bases each). The CDR3 consists of 15 residues. Between the trimmed V and J ends, which lost 7 bases and 1 base, there was a span of 15 bases. The germline V gene has CDR1 SGHTA and CDR2 FQGNSA. CDR3 sequence reads: CASTLRGSGTDTQYF. CDR3 nucleotides: TGTGCCAGCACCCTTAGGGGTAGCGGCACAGATACGCAGTATTTT.

This clone was seen a few times. This rearrangement joins TRBV2 to TRBJ1-5, with TRBD1 matching over 7 bases. This CDR3 spans 14 amino acids. CDR1 SNHLY and CDR2 FYNNEI come from the germline V gene. Trimming at V came to 7 bases and at J to 2 bases, leaving 5 bases not matched to a gene. CDR3 amino acids: CASIAGTGNQPQHF. As DNA, the CDR3 is TGTGCCAGCATCGCCGGGACAGGCAATCAGCCCCAGCATTTT.

In its sample, this clone was seen a few times. Here the CDR3 DNA reads TGTGCCAGCAGCTCGAGGCATGGTCCAACCTACGAGCAGTACTTC. Translated, it gives CASSSRHGPTYEQYF. The V call is TRBV7-3, the J call TRBJ2-7; D is uncertain. CDR1 SGHTA and CDR2 FQGTGA come from the germline V gene. V lost 4 bases and J 2 bases, leaving 15 bases between the germline ends. CDR3 length equals 15 residues.

The V call is TRBV6-5, the J call TRBJ1-5; D ambiguous. CDR1 is MNHEY and CDR2 is SVGAGI in the germline V gene. V gave up 3 bases and J gave up 2 bases, with 5 bases separating them. The CDR3 loop spans 13 amino acids. CDR3 sequence reads: CASSYGGNQPQHF. The DNA of the CDR3 is TGTGCCAGCAGTTATGGGGGCAATCAGCCCCAGCATTTT.

The chain couples TRBV4-1 to TRBJ2-1; TRBD1 is a possible D gene (5 bases). CDR3 length: 16 residues. Trimming removed 0 bases from V and 0 bases from J, with 9 bases in between. Germline V lookup: CDR1 MGHRA, CDR2 YSYEKL. The chain's CDR3 is CASSQDRGHSYNEQFF. The CDR3 DNA reads as TGCGCCAGCAGCCAAGATAGGGGCCACTCCTACAATGAGCAGTTCTTC.

DNA for the CDR3: TGTGCCAGCAGTCTAAATTACGAGCAGTACTTC. This gives the protein CASSLNYEQYF. V is TRBV28 and J is TRBJ2-7, with unresolved D. The CDR3 contains 11 residues. V was shortened by 5 bases and J by 4 bases, with 6 bases between the two germline ends. Germline V gives CDR1 MDHEN, CDR2 SYDVKM.